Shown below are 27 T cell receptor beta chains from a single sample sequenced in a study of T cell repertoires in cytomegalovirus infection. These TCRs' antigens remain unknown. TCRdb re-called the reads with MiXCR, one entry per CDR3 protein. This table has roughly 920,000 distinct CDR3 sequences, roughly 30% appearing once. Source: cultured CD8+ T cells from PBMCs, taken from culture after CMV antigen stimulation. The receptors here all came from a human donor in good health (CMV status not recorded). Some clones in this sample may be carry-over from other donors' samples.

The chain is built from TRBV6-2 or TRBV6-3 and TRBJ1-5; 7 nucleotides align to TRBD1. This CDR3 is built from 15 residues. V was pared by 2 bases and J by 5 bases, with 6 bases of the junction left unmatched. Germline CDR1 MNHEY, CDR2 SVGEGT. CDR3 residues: CASSYNTGQYQPQHF. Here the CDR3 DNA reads TGTGCCAGCAGTTACAATACGGGACAGTATCAGCCCCAGCATTTT.

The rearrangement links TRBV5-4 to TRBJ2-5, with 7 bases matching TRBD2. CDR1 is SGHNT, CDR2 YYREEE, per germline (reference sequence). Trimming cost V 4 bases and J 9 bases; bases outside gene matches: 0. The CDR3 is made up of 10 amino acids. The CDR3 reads CASSRGAQYF. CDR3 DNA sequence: TGTGCCAGCAGCCGGGGGGCCCAGTACTTC. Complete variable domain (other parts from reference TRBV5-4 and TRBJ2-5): ETGVTQSPTHLIKTRGQQVTLRCSSQSGHNTVSWYQQALGQGPQFIFQYYREEENGRGNFPPRFSGLQFPNYSSELNVNALELDDSALYLCASSRGAQYFGPGTRLLVL.

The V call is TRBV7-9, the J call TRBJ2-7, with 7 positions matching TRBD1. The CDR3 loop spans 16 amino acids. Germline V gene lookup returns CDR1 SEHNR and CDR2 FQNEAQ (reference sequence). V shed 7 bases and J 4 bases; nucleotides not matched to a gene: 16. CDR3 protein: CASNSTDRVQMYEQYF. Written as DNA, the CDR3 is TGTGCCAGCAACTCAACCGACAGGGTGCAAATGTACGAGCAGTACTTC.

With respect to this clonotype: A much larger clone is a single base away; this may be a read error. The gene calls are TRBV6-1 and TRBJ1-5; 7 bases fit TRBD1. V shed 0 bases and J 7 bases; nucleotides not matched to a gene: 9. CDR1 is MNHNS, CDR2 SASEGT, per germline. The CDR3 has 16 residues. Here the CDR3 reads CASSEAIVGGEQPQHF. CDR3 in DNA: TGTGCCAGCAGTGAAGCGATAGTAGGGGGCGAACAGCCCCAGCATTTT.

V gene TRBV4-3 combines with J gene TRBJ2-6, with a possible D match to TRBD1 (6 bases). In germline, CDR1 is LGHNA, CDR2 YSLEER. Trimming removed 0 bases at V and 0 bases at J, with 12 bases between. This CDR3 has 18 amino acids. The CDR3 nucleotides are TGCGCCAGCAGCCAAGAACGGACAGTATACTCTGGGGCCAACGTCCTGACTTTC. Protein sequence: CASSQERTVYSGANVLTF.

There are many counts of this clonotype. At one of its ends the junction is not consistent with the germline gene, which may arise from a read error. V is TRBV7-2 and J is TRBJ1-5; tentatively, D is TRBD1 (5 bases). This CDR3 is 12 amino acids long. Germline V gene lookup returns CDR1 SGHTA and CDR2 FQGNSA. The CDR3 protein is CASSFVSGRLIF. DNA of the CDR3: TGTGCCAGCAGCTTCGTTTCGGGACGGCTTATTTTT.

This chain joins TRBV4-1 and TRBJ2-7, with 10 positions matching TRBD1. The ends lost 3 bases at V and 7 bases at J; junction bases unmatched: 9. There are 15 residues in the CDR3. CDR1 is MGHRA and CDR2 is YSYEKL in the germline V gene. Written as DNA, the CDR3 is TGCGCCAGCAGCCATTTCAGACAGGGGGCGAGTGAGCAGTACTTC. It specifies CASSHFRQGASEQYF.

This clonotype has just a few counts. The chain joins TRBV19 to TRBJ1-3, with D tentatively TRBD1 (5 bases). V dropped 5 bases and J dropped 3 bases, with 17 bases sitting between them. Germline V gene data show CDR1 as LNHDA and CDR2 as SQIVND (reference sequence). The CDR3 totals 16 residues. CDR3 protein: CASSLTTDFDGNTIYF. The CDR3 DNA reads TGTGCCAGTAGTCTGACGACAGACTTTGATGGAAACACCATATATTTT.

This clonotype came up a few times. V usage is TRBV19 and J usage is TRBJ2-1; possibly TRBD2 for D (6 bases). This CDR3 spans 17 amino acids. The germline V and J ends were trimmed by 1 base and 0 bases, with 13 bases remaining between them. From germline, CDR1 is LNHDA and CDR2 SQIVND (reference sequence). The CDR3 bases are TGTGCCAGTAGTATAGTTGGCGGGGCTAGCTCCTACAATGAGCAGTTCTTC. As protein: CASSIVGGASSYNEQFF.

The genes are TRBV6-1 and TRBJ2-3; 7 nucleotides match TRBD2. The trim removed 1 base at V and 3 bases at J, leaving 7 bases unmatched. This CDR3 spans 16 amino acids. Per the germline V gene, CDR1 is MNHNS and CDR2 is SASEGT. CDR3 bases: TGTGCCAGCAGTGAAGGTCTAGCGGCGGTGACAGATACGCAGTATTTT. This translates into CASSEGLAAVTDTQYF.

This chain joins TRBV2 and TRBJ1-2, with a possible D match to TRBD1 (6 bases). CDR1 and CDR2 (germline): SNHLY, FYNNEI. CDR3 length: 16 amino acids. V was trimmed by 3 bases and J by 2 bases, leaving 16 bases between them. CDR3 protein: CASSEGQGIGNYGYTF. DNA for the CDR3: TGTGCCAGCAGTGAGGGTCAGGGGATCGGGAACTATGGCTACACCTTC.

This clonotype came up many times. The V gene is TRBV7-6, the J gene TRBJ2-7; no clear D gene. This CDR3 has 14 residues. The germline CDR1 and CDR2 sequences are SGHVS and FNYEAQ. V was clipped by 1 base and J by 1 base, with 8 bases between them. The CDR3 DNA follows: TGTGCCAGCAGCTTAGAACAGAATTCCTACGAGCAGTACTTC. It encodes CASSLEQNSYEQYF.

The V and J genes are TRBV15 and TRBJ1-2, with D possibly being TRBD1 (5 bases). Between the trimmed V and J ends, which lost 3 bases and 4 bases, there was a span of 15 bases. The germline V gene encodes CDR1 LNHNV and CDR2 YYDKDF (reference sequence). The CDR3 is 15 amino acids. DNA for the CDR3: TGTGCCACCAGCAGTCCTGAAACAGGTCGCTATGGCTACACCTTC. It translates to CATSSPETGRYGYTF.

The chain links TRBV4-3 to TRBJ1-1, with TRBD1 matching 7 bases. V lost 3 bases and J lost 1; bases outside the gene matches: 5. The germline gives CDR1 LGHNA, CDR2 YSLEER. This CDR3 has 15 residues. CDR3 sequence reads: CASSQSPGGNTEAFF. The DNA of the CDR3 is TGCGCCAGCAGCCAGAGCCCAGGGGGGAACACTGAAGCTTTCTTT.

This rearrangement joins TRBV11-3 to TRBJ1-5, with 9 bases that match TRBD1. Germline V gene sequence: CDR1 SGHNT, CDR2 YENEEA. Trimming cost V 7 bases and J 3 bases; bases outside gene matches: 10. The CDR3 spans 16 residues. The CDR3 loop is CASIPPRDRVNQPQHF. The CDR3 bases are TGTGCCAGCATCCCACCCCGGGACAGGGTCAATCAGCCCCAGCATTTT. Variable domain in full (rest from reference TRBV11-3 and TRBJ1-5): EAGVVQSPRYKIIEKKQPVAFWCNPISGHNTLYWYLQNLGQGPELLIRYENEEAVDDSQLPKDRFSAERLKGVDSTLKIQPAELGDSAVYLCASIPPRDRVNQPQHFGDGTRLSIL.

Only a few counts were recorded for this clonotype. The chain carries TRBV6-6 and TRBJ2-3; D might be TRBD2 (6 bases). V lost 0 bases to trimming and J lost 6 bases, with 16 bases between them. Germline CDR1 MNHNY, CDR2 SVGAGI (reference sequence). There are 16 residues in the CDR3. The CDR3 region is CASSYSEGVYVDTQYF. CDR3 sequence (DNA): TGTGCCAGCAGTTACTCGGAGGGAGTGTACGTTGATACGCAGTATTTT.

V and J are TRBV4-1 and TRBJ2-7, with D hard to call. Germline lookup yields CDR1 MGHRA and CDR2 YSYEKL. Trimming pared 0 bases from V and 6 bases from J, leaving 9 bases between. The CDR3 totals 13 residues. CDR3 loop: CASSQDSKVEQYF. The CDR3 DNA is TGCGCCAGCAGCCAAGATTCCAAGGTCGAGCAGTACTTC.

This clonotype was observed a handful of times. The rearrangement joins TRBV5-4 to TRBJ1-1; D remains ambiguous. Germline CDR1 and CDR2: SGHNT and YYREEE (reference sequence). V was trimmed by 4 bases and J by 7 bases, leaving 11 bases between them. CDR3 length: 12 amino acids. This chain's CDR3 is CASSLSSFEAFF. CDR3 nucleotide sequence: TGTGCCAGCAGCCTGTCTTCGTTTGAAGCTTTCTTT.

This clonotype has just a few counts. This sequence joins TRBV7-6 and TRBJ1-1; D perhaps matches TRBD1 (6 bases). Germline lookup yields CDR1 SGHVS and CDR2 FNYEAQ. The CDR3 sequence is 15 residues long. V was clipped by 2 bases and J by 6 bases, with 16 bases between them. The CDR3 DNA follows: TGTGCCAGCAGCTTATTGAAGTGGGGGCGGGCTGAAGCTTTCTTT. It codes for CASSLLKWGRAEAFF.

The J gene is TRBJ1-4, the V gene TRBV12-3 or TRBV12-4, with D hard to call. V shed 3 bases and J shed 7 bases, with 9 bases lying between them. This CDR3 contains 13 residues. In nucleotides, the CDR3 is TGTGCCAGCAGTTTCGGAATAGGTGAAAAACTGTTTTTT. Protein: CASSFGIGEKLFF.

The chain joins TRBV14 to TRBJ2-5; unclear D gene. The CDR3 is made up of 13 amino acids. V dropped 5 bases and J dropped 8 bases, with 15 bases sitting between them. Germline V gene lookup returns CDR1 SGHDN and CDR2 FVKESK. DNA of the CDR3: TGTGCCAGCAGCTCCGCTAGTTATCCCACCCAGTACTTC. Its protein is CASSSASYPTQYF.

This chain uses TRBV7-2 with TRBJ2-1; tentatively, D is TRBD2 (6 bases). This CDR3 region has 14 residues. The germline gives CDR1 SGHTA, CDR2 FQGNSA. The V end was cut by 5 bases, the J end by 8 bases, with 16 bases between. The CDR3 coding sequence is TGTGCCAGCAGCGCCTGGGCGGGGTTCGATGAGCAGTTCTTC. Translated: CASSAWAGFDEQFF. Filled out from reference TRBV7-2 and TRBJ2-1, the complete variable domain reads GAGVSQSPSNKVTEKGKDVELRCDPISGHTALYWYRQSLGQGLEFLIYFQGNSAPDKSGLPSDRFSAERTGGSVSTLTIQRTQQEDSAVYLCASSAWAGFDEQFFGPGTRLTVL.

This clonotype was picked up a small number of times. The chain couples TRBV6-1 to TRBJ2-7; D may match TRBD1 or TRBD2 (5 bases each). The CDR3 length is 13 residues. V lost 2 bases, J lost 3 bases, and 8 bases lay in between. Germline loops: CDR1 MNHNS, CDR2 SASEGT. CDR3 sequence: CASSELGVYEQYV. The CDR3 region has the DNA TGTGCCAGCAGTGAATTGGGGGTCTACGAGCAGTACGTC.

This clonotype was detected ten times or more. CDR3 loop: CASSSSGGAGDTQYF. The CDR3 DNA follows: TGTGCCAGCAGCTCTAGCGGGGGGGCGGGAGATACGCAGTATTTT. This chain uses TRBV7-2 with TRBJ2-3, with 12 bases fitting TRBD2. After removal of 4 bases from V and 5 bases from J, the junction contained 4 bases not matched to a gene. CDR3 length equals 15 residues. Germline CDR1 and CDR2: SGHTA and FQGNSA.

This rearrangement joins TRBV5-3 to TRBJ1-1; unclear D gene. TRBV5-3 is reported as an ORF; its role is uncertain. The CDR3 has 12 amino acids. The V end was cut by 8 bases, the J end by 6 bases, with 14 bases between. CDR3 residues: CASSHEAAEAFF. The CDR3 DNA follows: TGTGCCAGCAGCCATGAGGCGGCTGAAGCTTTCTTT.

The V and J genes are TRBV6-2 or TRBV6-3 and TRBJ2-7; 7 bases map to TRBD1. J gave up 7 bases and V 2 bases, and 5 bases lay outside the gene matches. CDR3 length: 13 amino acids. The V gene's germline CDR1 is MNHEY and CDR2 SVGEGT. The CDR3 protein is CASSYVATGEQYV. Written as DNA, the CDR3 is TGTGCCAGCAGTTACGTGGCGACAGGGGAGCAGTACGTC.

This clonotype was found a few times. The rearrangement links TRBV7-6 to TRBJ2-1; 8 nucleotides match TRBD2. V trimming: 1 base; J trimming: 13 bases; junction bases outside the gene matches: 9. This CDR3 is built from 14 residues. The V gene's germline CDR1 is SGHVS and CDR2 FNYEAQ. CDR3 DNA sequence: TGTGCCAGCAGCTTAGTAGCCGCGGGACTAGAACAGTTCTTC. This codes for CASSLVAAGLEQFF.